These 5 T cell receptor beta chains were sequenced from one sample in a study of blood T cell repertoires in COVID-19. Here immunoSEQ multiplex PCR was the method, and the copy in TCRdb shows in-frame clones only, minus some. The sample has 60,000 or so clones, over 70% seen once. Specimen: peripheral blood. Source of these receptors: a man aged 55 to 69 with acute or convalescent COVID-19.

This rearrangement joins TRBV9 to TRBJ1-2; D is perhaps TRBD1 (6 bases). V lost 2 bases and J lost 1, with 12 bases in between. CDR1 is SGDLS and CDR2 is YYNGEE in the germline V gene. The CDR3 loop spans 15 amino acids. CDR3 loop: CASSVSGALNYGYTF. Written as DNA, the CDR3 is TGTGCCAGCAGCGTGTCAGGGGCGCTTAACTATGGCTACACCTTC.

The chain joins TRBV6-6 to TRBJ1-1; no reliable D call. V lost 7 bases to trimming and J lost 5 bases, with 23 bases between them. CDR1 MNHNY and CDR2 SVGAGI come from the germline V gene (reference sequence). This CDR3 is 16 amino acids long. The CDR3 nucleotides read TGTGCCAGCAACCCCTTTACCGTGGGAGCTTGGACTGAAGCTTTCTTT. Amino acid sequence: CASNPFTVGAWTEAFF.

The V and J genes are TRBV27 and TRBJ1-2; possibly TRBD1 for D (6 bases). This CDR3 contains 15 residues. Germline CDR1 and CDR2: MNHEY and SMNVEV (reference sequence). Trimming removed 6 bases from V and 3 bases from J, with 17 bases in between. This CDR3 reads CASSRTATLYYGYTF. The CDR3 bases are TGTGCCAGCAGCAGGACAGCGACCTTATACTATGGCTACACCTTC.

This clone was detected only a few times. V is TRBV13 and J is TRBJ2-1, with 7 bases identical to TRBD1. The CDR3 consists of 13 residues. Losses at the gene ends were 5 bases for V and 7 bases for J; bases not matched to a gene: 5. Germline CDR1 PRHDT, CDR2 FYEKMQ (reference sequence). The CDR3 spells CASSPRDSNEQFF. In nucleotides, the CDR3 is TGTGCCAGCAGCCCGAGGGACAGTAATGAGCAGTTCTTC. The whole variable domain, filled in from reference TRBV13 and TRBJ2-1, reads AAGVIQSPRHLIKEKRETATLKCYPIPRHDTVYWYQQGPGQDPQFLISFYEKMQSDKGSIPDRFSAQQFSDYHSELNMSSLELGDSALYFCASSPRDSNEQFFGPGTRLTVL.

The genes are TRBV6-1 and TRBJ1-3; TRBD1 is a possible D gene (6 bases). Trimming took 0 bases from V and 1 from J, leaving 7 bases between them. This CDR3 contains 15 residues. Germline CDR1 reads MNHNS; CDR2 reads SASEGT. CDR3 in DNA: TGTGCCAGCAGTGAAGCGCAGGGGTCTGGAAACACCATATATTTT. Translating it yields CASSEAQGSGNTIYF.